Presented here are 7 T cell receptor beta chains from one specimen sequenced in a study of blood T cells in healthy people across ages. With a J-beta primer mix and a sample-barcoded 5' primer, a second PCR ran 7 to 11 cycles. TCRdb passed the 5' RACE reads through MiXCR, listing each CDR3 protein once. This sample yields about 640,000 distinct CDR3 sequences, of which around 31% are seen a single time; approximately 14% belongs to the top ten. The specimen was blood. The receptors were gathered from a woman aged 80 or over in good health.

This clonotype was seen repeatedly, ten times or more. The CDR3 DNA follows: TGTGCCAGCAGCTTAGGGGCGGACGAAGCTTTCTTT. Protein: CASSLGADEAFF. The chain is built from TRBV7-9 and TRBJ1-1; D ambiguous. CDR3 length equals 12 residues. Trimming removed 1 base at V and 8 bases at J, with 8 bases between. Per germline, CDR1 SEHNR and CDR2 FQNEAQ (reference sequence).

The CDR3 DNA reads TGTGCCAGCAGCCCCACCGGGACTGGGGACACAGATACGCAGTATTTT. Its translation: CASSPTGTGDTDTQYF. V and J are TRBV3-1 and TRBJ2-3; a weak D match, TRBD2 (6 bases). CDR1 is LGHDT, CDR2 YNNKEL, per germline (reference sequence). The CDR3 has 16 residues. Trimming pared 4 bases from V and 2 bases from J, leaving 16 bases between.

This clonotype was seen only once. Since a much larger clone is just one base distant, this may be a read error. The CDR3 protein is CSAWGAGLNTEAFF. For the CDR3, the DNA is TGCAGTGCTTGGGGGGCGGGTTTGAACACTGAAGCTTTCTTT. This chain uses TRBV20-1 with TRBJ1-1; a possible D gene is TRBD1 (6 bases). Trimming left V 5 bases short and J 0 bases short, with 13 bases between. This CDR3 has 14 amino acids. Germline-derived CDR1 and CDR2 are DFQATT and SNEGSKA (reference sequence).

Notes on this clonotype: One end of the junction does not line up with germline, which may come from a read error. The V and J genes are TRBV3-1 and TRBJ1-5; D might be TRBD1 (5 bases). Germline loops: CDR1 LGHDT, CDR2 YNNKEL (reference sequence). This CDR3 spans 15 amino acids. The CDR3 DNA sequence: TGTACCAGCAGCCAAGGAACAGGTAGCAATCAGCCCCAGCATTTT. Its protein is CTSSQGTGSNQPQHF.

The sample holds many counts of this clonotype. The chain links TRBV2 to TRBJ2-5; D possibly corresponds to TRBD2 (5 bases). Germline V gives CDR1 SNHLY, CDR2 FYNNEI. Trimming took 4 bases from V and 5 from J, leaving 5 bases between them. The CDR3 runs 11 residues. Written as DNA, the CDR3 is TGTGCCAGCAGTGGGGAGGAGACCCAGTACTTC. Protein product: CASSGEETQYF.

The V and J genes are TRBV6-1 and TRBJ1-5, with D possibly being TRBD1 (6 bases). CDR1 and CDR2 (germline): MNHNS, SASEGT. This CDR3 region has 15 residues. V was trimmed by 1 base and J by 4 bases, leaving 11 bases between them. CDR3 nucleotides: TGTGCCAGCAGTGAAGAGGTACAGGGAAATCAGCCCCAGCATTTT. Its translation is CASSEEVQGNQPQHF.

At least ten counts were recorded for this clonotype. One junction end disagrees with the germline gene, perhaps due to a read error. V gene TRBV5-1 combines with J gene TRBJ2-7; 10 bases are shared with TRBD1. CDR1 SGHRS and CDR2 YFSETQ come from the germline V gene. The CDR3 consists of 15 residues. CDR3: CASSLGDRGSYEQYF. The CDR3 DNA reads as TGTGCCAGCAGCTTAGGGGACAGGGGCTCCTACGAGCAGTACTTC. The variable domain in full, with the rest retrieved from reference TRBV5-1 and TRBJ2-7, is KAGVTQTPRYLIKTRGQQVTLSCSPISGHRSVSWYQQTPGQGLQFLFEYFSETQRNKGNFPGRFSGRQFSNSRSEMNVSTLELGDSALYLCASSLGDRGSYEQYFGPGTRLTVT.